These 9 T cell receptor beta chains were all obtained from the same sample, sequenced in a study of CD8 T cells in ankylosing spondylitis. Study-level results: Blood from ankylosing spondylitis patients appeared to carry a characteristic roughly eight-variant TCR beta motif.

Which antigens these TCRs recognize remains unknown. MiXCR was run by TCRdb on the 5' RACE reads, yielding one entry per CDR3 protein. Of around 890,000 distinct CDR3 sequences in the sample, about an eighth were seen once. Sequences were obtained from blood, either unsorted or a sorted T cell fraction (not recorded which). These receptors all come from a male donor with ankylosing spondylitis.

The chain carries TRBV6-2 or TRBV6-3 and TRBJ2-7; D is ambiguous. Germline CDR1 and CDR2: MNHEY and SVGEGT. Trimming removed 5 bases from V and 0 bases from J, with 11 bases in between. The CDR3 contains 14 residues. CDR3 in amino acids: CASSPDWTSYEQYF. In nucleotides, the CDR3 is TGTGCCAGCAGTCCTGACTGGACCTCCTACGAGCAGTACTTC.

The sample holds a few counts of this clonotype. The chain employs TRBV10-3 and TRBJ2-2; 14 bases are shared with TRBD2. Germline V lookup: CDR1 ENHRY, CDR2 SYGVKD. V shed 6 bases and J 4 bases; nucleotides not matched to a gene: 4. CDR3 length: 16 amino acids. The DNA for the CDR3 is TGTGCCATCAGCGAGGGACTAGCGGGGGCCACCGGGGAGCTGTTTTTT. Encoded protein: CAISEGLAGATGELFF.

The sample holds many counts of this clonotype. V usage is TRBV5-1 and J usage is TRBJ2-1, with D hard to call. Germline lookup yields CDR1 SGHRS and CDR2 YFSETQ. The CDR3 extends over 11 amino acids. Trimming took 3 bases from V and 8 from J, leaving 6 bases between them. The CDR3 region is CASSSKDEQFF. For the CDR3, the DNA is TGCGCCAGCAGCTCTAAGGATGAGCAGTTCTTC.

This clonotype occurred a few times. In DNA form, the CDR3 reads TGTGCCAGCAGCTCGAACGGACAGGGGGCAGCTTCACCCCTCCACTTT. Amino acids: CASSSNGQGAASPLHF. The chain employs TRBV5-6 and TRBJ1-6, with 11 bases matching TRBD1. This CDR3 has 16 amino acids. Germline CDR1 is SGHDT and CDR2 is YYEEEE. The J segment lost 9 bases and the V segment lost 3 bases, leaving 8 bases of the junction unmatched.

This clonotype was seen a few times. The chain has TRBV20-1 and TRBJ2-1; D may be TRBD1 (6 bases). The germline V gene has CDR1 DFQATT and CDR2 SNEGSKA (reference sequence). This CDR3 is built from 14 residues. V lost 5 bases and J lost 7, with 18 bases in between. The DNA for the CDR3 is TGCAGTGCTCGAAGACAGGTTTTGATTAATGAGCAGTTCTTC. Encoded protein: CSARRQVLINEQFF.

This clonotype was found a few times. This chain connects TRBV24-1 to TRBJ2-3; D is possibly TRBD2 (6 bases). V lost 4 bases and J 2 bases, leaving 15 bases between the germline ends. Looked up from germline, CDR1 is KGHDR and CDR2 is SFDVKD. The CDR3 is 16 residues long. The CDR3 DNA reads TGTGCCACCAGTGACCCGGGCGGGAAGTTCACAGATACGCAGTATTTT. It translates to CATSDPGGKFTDTQYF.

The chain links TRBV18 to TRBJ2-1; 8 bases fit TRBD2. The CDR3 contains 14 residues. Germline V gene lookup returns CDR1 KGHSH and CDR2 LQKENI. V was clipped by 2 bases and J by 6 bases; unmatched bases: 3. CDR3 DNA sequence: TGTGCCAGCTCACCATTTGGACTAGCCAATGAGCAGTTCTTC. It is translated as CASSPFGLANEQFF.

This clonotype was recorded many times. Here the CDR3 reads CASSSGLAGGGDTQYF. The CDR3 region has the DNA TGCGCCAGCAGTTCCGGACTAGCGGGAGGCGGAGATACGCAGTATTTT. The chain recombines TRBV5-1 with TRBJ2-3; 14 bases agree with TRBD2. The CDR3 contains 16 residues. Germline CDR1 reads SGHRS; CDR2 reads YFSETQ. Germline trimming cut 5 bases from V and 5 bases from J; bases unmatched to any gene: 7.

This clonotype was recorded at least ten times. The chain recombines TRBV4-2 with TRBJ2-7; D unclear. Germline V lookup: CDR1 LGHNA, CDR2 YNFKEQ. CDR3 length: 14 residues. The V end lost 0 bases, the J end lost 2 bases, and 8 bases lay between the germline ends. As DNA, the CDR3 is TGTGCCAGCAGCCAAGATCCAGGACCCTACGAGCAGTACTTC. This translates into CASSQDPGPYEQYF.